This T cell receptor (beta chain) was captured in a study of kidney transplant recipient with SARS-CoV-2 infection. Germline V gene lookup returns CDR1 SGDLS and CDR2 YYNGEE. There are 11 residues in the CDR3. The V gene lost 0 bases and the J gene lost 9 bases, with 4 bases spanning the gap. In TCRdb, the reads were re-called with MiXCR into one record per CDR3 protein. The sample carries approximately 240,000 distinct CDR3 sequences, around 26% recorded once. This TCR derives from a male patient in his 30s who had COVID-19 and was a kidney transplant recipient. A share of the T cells may be of graft donor origin. The genes are TRBV9 and TRBJ2-1; D uncertain. The sample in question was a blood sample, obtained at baseline and on day 111 from a kidney transplant recipient. The CDR3 nucleotides read TGTGCCAGCAGCGTAGGACGTGAGCAGTTCTTC. Residues: CASSVGREQFF.